These 16 T cell receptor beta chains originate from one sample sequenced in a study of identical twins. TCRdb redid the calling of the 5' RACE reads with MiXCR, one entry per CDR3 protein. In the table there are around 670,000 distinct CDR3 sequences, 6% to 6.5% of which are singletons. Sequences were obtained from naive T cells sorted from blood. The receptors originated from a man younger than 35 in good health.

This clonotype has a count of ten or more. V is TRBV12-3 or TRBV12-4 and J is TRBJ1-1, with no clear D. CDR3 size: 16 residues. Trimming removed 1 base at V and 4 bases at J, with 16 bases between. The CDR3 is CASSLGRPGGVTEAFF. The DNA of the CDR3 is TGTGCCAGCAGTTTAGGCAGGCCGGGAGGAGTCACTGAAGCTTTCTTT.

This clonotype was seen only a few times. V is TRBV11-2 and J is TRBJ1-6, with 8 nucleotides matching TRBD1. V was pared by 4 bases and J by 7 bases, with 6 bases of the junction left unmatched. Germline V CDR1 and CDR2: SGHAT, FQNNGV. This CDR3 is 15 amino acids long. The CDR3 DNA follows: TGTGCCAGCAGCTCTTTACAGGGGGGGAATTCACCCCTCCACTTT. It specifies CASSSLQGGNSPLHF.

This clonotype was detected many times. The chain is built from TRBV15 and TRBJ2-4, with D maybe TRBD2 (6 bases). This CDR3 is built from 14 residues. The germline V gene encodes CDR1 LNHNV and CDR2 YYDKDF (reference sequence). V was cut by 8 bases and J by 8 bases, with 19 bases left in between. The CDR3, as DNA: TGTGCCACCGGCGGAGGGCTAATATCGGACATTCAGTACTTC. It is translated as CATGGGLISDIQYF.

This clonotype was detected ten times or more. The chain is built from TRBV15 and TRBJ1-4; D not resolved. V gave up 0 bases and J gave up 8 bases, with 16 bases separating them. CDR3 length: 16 residues. Germline lookup yields CDR1 LNHNV and CDR2 YYDKDF (reference sequence). In DNA, the CDR3 is TGTGCCACCAGCAGAGATCTATGGTCAGGAGACGAAAAACTGTTTTTT. Its translation is CATSRDLWSGDEKLFF.

This clonotype was recorded at least ten times. The chain employs TRBV5-1 and TRBJ2-7, with 7 bases matching TRBD2. The CDR3 totals 14 residues. In germline, CDR1 is SGHRS, CDR2 YFSETQ. Trimming took 4 bases from V and 3 from J; bases not matched to a gene: 7. For the CDR3, the DNA is TGCGCCAGCAGCCTAAGCGGGGCCCACTACGAGCAGTACTTC. Protein product: CASSLSGAHYEQYF.

This clonotype was found a few times. The chain carries TRBV7-9 and TRBJ1-1; the D is unclear. In germline, CDR1 is SEHNR, CDR2 FQNEAQ (reference sequence). The V gene lost 4 bases and the J gene lost 0 bases, with 9 bases spanning the gap. The CDR3 extends over 14 amino acids. CDR3 sequence reads: CASSWGSLNTEAFF. The CDR3 DNA reads TGTGCCAGCAGCTGGGGATCCTTGAACACTGAAGCTTTCTTT.

This clonotype was recorded many times. This chain uses TRBV12-3 or TRBV12-4 with TRBJ2-6, with D perhaps TRBD1 (5 bases). V gave up 3 bases and J gave up 2 bases, with 5 bases separating them. The CDR3 totals 14 residues. The CDR3: CASSLGPGANVLTF. The CDR3 nucleotides read TGTGCCAGCAGTTTGGGGCCTGGGGCCAACGTCCTGACTTTC.

Ten or more counts support this clonotype. The V gene is TRBV14, the J gene TRBJ2-1, with D perhaps TRBD2 (6 bases). This CDR3 contains 15 residues. Trimming took off 2 bases at V and 1 base at J, with 9 bases between the two ends. Germline CDR1 and CDR2: SGHDN and FVKESK. The CDR3 loop reads CASSQTAGSYNEQFF. The DNA for the CDR3 is TGTGCCAGCAGCCAAACGGCGGGATCCTACAATGAGCAGTTCTTC.

In its sample, this clonotype was seen a few times. The chain links TRBV4-3 to TRBJ2-2, with 8 bases aligning to TRBD2. This CDR3 comprises 15 residues. Germline assignment: CDR1 LGHNA and CDR2 YSLEER. V was pared by 0 bases and J by 4 bases, with 1 base of the junction left unmatched. The CDR3 is CASSQELAGTGELFF. The CDR3 DNA sequence: TGCGCCAGCAGCCAAGAGCTAGCGGGCACCGGGGAGCTGTTTTTT.

The chain uses TRBV7-2 and TRBJ2-1; a possible D gene is TRBD2 (5 bases). The germline gives CDR1 SGHTA, CDR2 FQGNSA. This CDR3 is built from 15 residues. Trimming removed 3 bases at V and 2 bases at J, with 11 bases between. CDR3 in DNA: TGTGCCAGCAGCTTGGACTTCCGAACCTACAATGAGCAGTTCTTC. Translation: CASSLDFRTYNEQFF.

The J gene is TRBJ2-7, the V gene TRBV4-1, with D maybe TRBD1 (5 bases). Trimming took off 2 bases at V and 6 bases at J, with 11 bases between the two ends. The CDR3 is 13 amino acids. CDR1 is MGHRA, CDR2 YSYEKL, per germline. The CDR3 region is CASSQPGFGEQYV. In DNA, the CDR3 is TGCGCCAGCAGCCAACCAGGGTTCGGCGAGCAGTACGTC.

The chain joins TRBV5-6 to TRBJ2-5, with D uncertain. There are 12 residues in the CDR3. Germline CDR1 reads SGHDT; CDR2 reads YYEEEE. Trimming stripped 3 bases from V and 12 bases from J, with 15 bases between. CDR3 in amino acids: CASSSEDQQKYF. In DNA form, the CDR3 reads TGTGCCAGCAGCTCCGAAGACCAGCAAAAGTACTTC. The full variable domain, in which reference TRBV5-6 and TRBJ2-5 provide the parts outside the CDR3, is DAGVTQSPTHLIKTRGQQVTLRCSPKSGHDTVSWYQQALGQGPQFIFQYYEEEERQRGNFPDRFSGHQFPNYSSELNVNALLLGDSALYLCASSSEDQQKYFGPGTRLLVL.

The chain has TRBV6-5 and TRBJ2-2; 7 bases fit TRBD2. The CDR3 sequence is 18 residues long. The J segment lost 4 bases and the V segment lost 0 bases, leaving 11 bases of the junction unmatched. Germline V CDR1 and CDR2: MNHEY, SVGAGI. The CDR3 loop reads CASSYSYSAGLVTGELFF. The CDR3 region has the DNA TGTGCCAGCAGTTACTCGTATTCAGCGGGGTTGGTCACCGGGGAGCTGTTTTTT.

The V and J genes are TRBV7-9 and TRBJ2-3; 9 bases are a match to TRBD1. The germline V gene has CDR1 SEHNR and CDR2 FQNEAQ (reference sequence). CDR3 length: 12 residues. V shed 4 bases, J shed 11 bases, and the junction held 4 bases outside the gene matches. The CDR3 here is CASSYTGGKQYF. Here the CDR3 DNA reads TGTGCCAGCAGCTATACAGGGGGCAAGCAGTATTTT.

The sample holds a few counts of this clonotype. This chain joins TRBV2 and TRBJ2-2; D not resolved. Between the trimmed V and J ends, which lost 7 bases and 5 bases, there was a span of 8 bases. Germline CDR1 and CDR2: SNHLY and FYNNEI. The CDR3 sequence is 12 residues long. The CDR3 coding sequence is TGTGCCAGCATAGTCTTGACCGGGGAGCTGTTTTTT. Residues: CASIVLTGELFF.

The sample holds many counts of this clonotype. The rearrangement joins TRBV5-1 to TRBJ2-7, with D hard to call. V shed 2 bases and J shed 0 bases, with 9 bases lying between them. This CDR3 is built from 14 residues. CDR1 SGHRS and CDR2 YFSETQ come from the germline V gene. The CDR3 protein is CASSFDSSSYEQYF. The CDR3 DNA reads as TGCGCCAGCAGCTTCGATTCTAGCTCCTACGAGCAGTACTTC.